This T cell receptor (beta chain) originates from a study of T cell responses to AZD1222 COVID-19 vaccine. Here immunoSEQ multiplex PCR was the method, and the copy in TCRdb shows in-frame clones only, minus some. This table has 150,000 or so clones, around 94% appearing once. Sequenced material: peripheral blood, taken 28 days after the second AZD1222 dose. The source of this sequence is an adult who received the AZD1222 COVID-19 vaccine.

The DNA of the CDR3 is TGTGCCAGCAGCTCGCCCCGGACAGCTGGCTACACCTTC. This codes for CASSSPRTAGYTF. This rearrangement joins TRBV7-9 to TRBJ1-2; D might be TRBD1 (6 bases). This CDR3 spans 13 amino acids. V was cut by 4 bases and J by 7 bases, with 13 bases left in between. Germline CDR1 is SEHNR and CDR2 is FQNEAQ (reference sequence). Drawing the rest from reference TRBV7-9 and TRBJ1-2, the complete variable domain is DTGVSQNPRHKITKRGQNVTFRCDPISEHNRLYWYRQTLGQGPEFLTYFQNEAQLEKSRLLSDRFSAERPKGSFSTLEIQRTEQGDSAMYLCASSSPRTAGYTFGSGTRLTVV.